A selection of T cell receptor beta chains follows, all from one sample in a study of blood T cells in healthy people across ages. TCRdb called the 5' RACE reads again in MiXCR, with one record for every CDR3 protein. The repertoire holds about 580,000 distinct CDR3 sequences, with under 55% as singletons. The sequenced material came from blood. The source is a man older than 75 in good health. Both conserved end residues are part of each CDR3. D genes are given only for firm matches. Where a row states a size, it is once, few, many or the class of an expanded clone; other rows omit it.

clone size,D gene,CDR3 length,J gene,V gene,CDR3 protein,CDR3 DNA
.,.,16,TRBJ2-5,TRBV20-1,CSARDHPRWGQETQYF,TGCAGTGCTAGAGATCACCCTAGATGGGGCCAAGAGACCCAGTACTTC
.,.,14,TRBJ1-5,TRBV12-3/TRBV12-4,CASSFVRAGQPQHF,TGTGCCAGCAGTTTTGTCAGGGCCGGTCAGCCCCAGCATTTT
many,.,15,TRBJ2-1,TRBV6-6,CASSYDQVGLAEQFF,TGTGCCAGCAGTTACGACCAGGTTGGGTTAGCTGAGCAGTTCTTC
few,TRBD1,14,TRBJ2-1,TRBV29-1,CSVERGTGRNEQFF,TGCAGCGTTGAAAGGGGGACAGGGAGAAATGAGCAGTTCTTC
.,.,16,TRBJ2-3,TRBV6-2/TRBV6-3,CASSYPSTSSTDTQYF,TGTGCCAGCAGTTACCCTAGCACCTCTAGCACAGATACGCAGTATTTT
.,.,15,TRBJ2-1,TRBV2,CASTRGGGPYNEQFF,TGTGCCAGCACTAGGGGCGGGGGCCCTTACAATGAGCAGTTCTTC
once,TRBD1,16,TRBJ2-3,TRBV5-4,CASSFPSTGGADTQYF,TGTGCCAGCAGCTTCCCCTCGACAGGGGGCGCAGATACGCAGTATTTT
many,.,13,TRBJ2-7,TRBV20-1,CSAREQGTYEQYF,TGCAGTGCTAGAGAGCAGGGCACCTACGAGCAGTACTTC
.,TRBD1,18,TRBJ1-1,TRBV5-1,CASSDHPGQRILNTEAFF,TGCGCCAGCAGCGATCACCCGGGACAGAGGATCTTGAACACTGAAGCTTTCTTT
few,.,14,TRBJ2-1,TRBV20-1,CSAPARQSFNEQFF,TGCAGTGCTCCCGCCCGACAGTCTTTCAATGAGCAGTTCTTC
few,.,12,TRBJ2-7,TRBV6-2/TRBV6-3,CASGDSLREQYF,TGTGCCAGCGGAGACAGCTTACGCGAGCAGTACTTC
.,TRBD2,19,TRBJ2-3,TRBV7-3,CASSLWALGLAGARDTQYF,TGTGCCAGCAGCTTATGGGCCCTGGGACTAGCGGGGGCCAGAGATACGCAGTATTTT
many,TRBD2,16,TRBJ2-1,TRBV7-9,CASSSLTSGGAAEQFF,TGTGCCAGCAGCTCCCTGACTAGCGGGGGGGCCGCTGAGCAGTTCTTC
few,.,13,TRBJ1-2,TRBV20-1,CSARSEGGRYCTF,TGCAGTGCTAGATCCGAGGGGGGGAGGTACTGCACCTTC
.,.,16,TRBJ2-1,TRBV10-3,CAISESEGIADNEQFF,TGTGCCATCAGTGAGTCGGAGGGGATAGCGGACAATGAGCAGTTCTTC
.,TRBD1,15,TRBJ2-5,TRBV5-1,CASSFQGAREETQYF,TGCGCCAGCAGCTTCCAGGGGGCAAGGGAAGAGACCCAGTACTTC
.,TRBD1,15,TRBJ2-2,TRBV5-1,CASSKSGTGPGELFF,TGCGCCAGCAGCAAATCCGGGACAGGGCCCGGGGAGCTGTTTTTT
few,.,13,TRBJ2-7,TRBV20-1,CSARQQNRYEQYF,TGCAGTGCCCGCCAACAGAATAGATACGAGCAGTACTTC
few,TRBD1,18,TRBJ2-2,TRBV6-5,CASSYSISGTGDTGELFF,TGTGCCAGCAGTTACTCGATATCCGGGACAGGGGACACCGGGGAGCTGTTTTTT
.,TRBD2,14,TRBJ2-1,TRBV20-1,CSAPIAGLHNEQFF,TGCAGTGCTCCTATAGCGGGGCTCCACAATGAGCAGTTCTTC
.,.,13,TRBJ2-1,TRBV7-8,CASSSVPGGEQFF,TGTGCCAGCAGCTCGGTCCCCGGGGGTGAGCAGTTCTTC
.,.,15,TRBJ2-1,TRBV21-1,CASTLTRQELNEQFF,TGTGCCAGCACCCTAACTAGACAGGAGCTTAATGAGCAGTTCTTC
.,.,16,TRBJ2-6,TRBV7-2,CVSSLRQGDGANVLTF,TGTGTCAGCAGCTTACGTCAGGGTGATGGGGCCAACGTCCTGACTTTC
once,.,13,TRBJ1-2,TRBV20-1,CSAGDIGNYGYTF,TGCAGTGCTGGAGATATCGGGAACTATGGCTACACCTTC
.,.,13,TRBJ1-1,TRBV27,CASSPGTTIEAFF,TGTGCCAGCAGTCCCGGGACAACCATTGAAGCTTTCTTT
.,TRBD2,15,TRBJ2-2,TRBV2,CASRELAGGPGELFF,TGTGCCAGCAGAGAACTAGCGGGAGGGCCCGGGGAGCTGTTTTTT
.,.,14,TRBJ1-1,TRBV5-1,CASSPGGANTEAFF,TGCGCCAGCAGCCCGGGGGGGGCGAACACTGAAGCTTTCTTT
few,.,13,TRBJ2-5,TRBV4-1,CASSQERGRAQYF,TGCGCCAGCAGCCAAGAAAGGGGCCGGGCCCAGTACTTC
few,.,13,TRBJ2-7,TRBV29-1,CSVEDPPIGEQYF,TGCAGCGTTGAAGACCCCCCTATAGGGGAGCAGTACTTC
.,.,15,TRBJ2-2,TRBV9,CASSGEKGLPGELFF,TGTGCCAGCAGCGGAGAGAAAGGGCTCCCCGGGGAGCTGTTTTTT
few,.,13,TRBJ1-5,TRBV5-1,CASARDGNQPQHF,TGCGCCAGTGCTAGGGACGGAAATCAGCCCCAGCATTTT
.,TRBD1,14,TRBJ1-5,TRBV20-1,CSARGPGGNQPQHF,TGCAGTGCTAGAGGCCCAGGGGGTAATCAGCCCCAGCATTTT
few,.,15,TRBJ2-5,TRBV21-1,CASSKEGVGRETQYF,TGTGCCAGCAGCAAAGAAGGGGTGGGCCGAGAGACCCAGTACTTC
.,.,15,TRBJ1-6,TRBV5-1,CASSLSSGDNSPLHF,TGCGCCAGCAGCTTGTCGTCCGGAGATAATTCACCCCTCCACTTT
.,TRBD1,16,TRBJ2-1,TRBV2,CASSPQMGQGSGEQFF,TGTGCCAGCAGTCCACAAATGGGACAGGGATCAGGTGAGCAGTTCTTC
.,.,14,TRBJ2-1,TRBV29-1,CSVEGGEGYNGQFF,TGCAGCGTTGAAGGGGGGGAAGGCTACAATGGGCAGTTCTTC
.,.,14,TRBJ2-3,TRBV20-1,CSARQGWETDTQYF,TGCAGTGCTAGACAGGGGTGGGAAACAGATACGCAGTATTTT
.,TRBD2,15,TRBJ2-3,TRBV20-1,CSARLASGDPDTQYF,TGCAGTGCTAGATTGGCTAGCGGGGATCCAGATACGCAGTATTTT
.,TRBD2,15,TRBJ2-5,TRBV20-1,CSASESGRAVGEQYF,TGCAGTGCTTCCGAAAGCGGGAGGGCCGTTGGGGAGCAGTACTTC
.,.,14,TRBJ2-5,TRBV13,CASTKSLEQETQYF,TGTGCCAGCACCAAATCATTGGAGCAAGAGACCCAGTACTTC
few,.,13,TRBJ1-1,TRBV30,CAWRRTANTEAFF,TGTGCCTGGAGGAGGACAGCTAACACTGAAGCTTTCTTT
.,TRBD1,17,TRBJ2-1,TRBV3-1,CASSQDRTGLVGKEQFF,TGTGCCAGCAGCCAAGACCGGACAGGCCTCGTCGGGAAAGAGCAGTTCTTC
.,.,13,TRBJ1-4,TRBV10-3,CAIQGASNEKLFF,TGTGCCATCCAAGGCGCCTCTAATGAAAAACTGTTTTTT
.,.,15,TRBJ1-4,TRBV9,CASSVGQGQGEKLFF,TGTGCCAGCAGCGTAGGCCAGGGGCAGGGGGAAAAACTGTTTTTT
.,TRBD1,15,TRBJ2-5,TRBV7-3,CASSLGQGKGETQYF,TGTGCCAGCAGCTTAGGACAGGGGAAGGGAGAGACCCAGTACTTC
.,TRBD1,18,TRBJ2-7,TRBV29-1,CSVVWTGSHGRTSYEQYF,TGCAGCGTTGTCTGGACAGGGAGTCACGGCCGAACTTCCTACGAGCAGTACTTC